The 7 T cell receptor beta chains reported below all come from one sample, sequenced in a study of response to subunit inactivated influenza vaccine. TCRdb used MiXCR to reprocess the RT-PCR reads, holding one entry per CDR3 protein. The sample records 650,000 to 800,000 distinct CDR3 sequences, approximately 15% being singletons. The sequenced sample was PBMCs from blood, obtained approximately 15 days before vaccination. The receptor source for this set is a man aged 45 to 65 who received an inactivated influenza vaccine.

J is TRBJ1-4 and V is TRBV28; 7 bases agree with TRBD1. The V segment lost 11 bases and the J segment 3 bases; nucleotides outside the gene matches: 9. CDR1 MDHEN and CDR2 SYDVKM come from the germline V gene. The CDR3 covers 14 residues. CDR3 DNA sequence: TGTGCCTTGTCGGACAGGTCCTCTAATGAAAAACTGTTTTTT. Translation gives CALSDRSSNEKLFF.

The chain links TRBV6-5 to TRBJ2-7; D ambiguous. Germline CDR1 MNHEY, CDR2 SVGAGI. V lost 5 bases to trimming and J lost 4 bases, with 6 bases between them. The CDR3 totals 11 residues. The CDR3 nucleotides read TGTGCCAGCAGTACCGAATACGAGCAGTACTTC. Translated: CASSTEYEQYF.

This clonotype came up a few times. V and J are TRBV5-1 and TRBJ2-5; 8 bases are a match to TRBD2. The CDR3 runs 17 residues. Germline V gives CDR1 SGHRS, CDR2 YFSETQ. Trimming at V came to 4 bases and at J to 1 base, leaving 12 bases not matched to a gene. CDR3 sequence reads: CASSPTVRTSFQETQYF. CDR3 bases: TGCGCCAGCAGCCCTACCGTACGGACTAGCTTCCAAGAGACCCAGTACTTC. The full variable domain, in which reference TRBV5-1 and TRBJ2-5 provide the parts outside the CDR3, is KAGVTQTPRYLIKTRGQQVTLSCSPISGHRSVSWYQQTPGQGLQFLFEYFSETQRNKGNFPGRFSGRQFSNSRSEMNVSTLELGDSALYLCASSPTVRTSFQETQYFGPGTRLLVL.

In nucleotides, the CDR3 is TGCAGTGCTAGAGATGGAAGAATCGGGACGCGGGCCGAGCAGTACTTC. Translated, it gives CSARDGRIGTRAEQYF. This chain connects TRBV20-1 to TRBJ2-7, with D perhaps TRBD1 or TRBD2 (5 bases each). CDR1 and CDR2 from the germline V gene are DFQATT and SNEGSKA (reference sequence). The CDR3 sequence is 16 residues long. Trimming stripped 0 bases from V and 6 bases from J, with 21 bases between.

This clonotype was observed a handful of times. The chain combines TRBV29-1 with TRBJ1-4; 11 nucleotides agree with TRBD1. With V trimmed by 4 bases and J by 7 bases, 5 bases remained unmatched. This CDR3 comprises 14 residues. Germline CDR1 and CDR2: SQVTM and ANQGSEA. As DNA, the CDR3 is TGCAGCGTTGGTGGACAGGGGGCTTTTGAAAAACTGTTTTTT. It specifies CSVGGQGAFEKLFF.

As to this clonotype: Sequence at one end of the junction differs from germline and may be a read error. This chain's CDR3 is CASSSGDRRRERLFF. The CDR3 DNA reads TGTGCCAGCAGCTCCGGGGACAGGAGAAGGGAAAGACTGTTTTTT. The V and J genes are TRBV7-2 and TRBJ1-4, with TRBD1 identical over 8 bases. Per germline, CDR1 SGHTA and CDR2 FQGNSA. The CDR3 has 15 amino acids.

The rearrangement uses TRBV15 and TRBJ2-7; D may be TRBD2 (5 bases). The V and J ends lost 6 bases and 2 bases respectively, with 8 bases between them. Germline CDR1 and CDR2: LNHNV and YYDKDF (reference sequence). The CDR3 consists of 12 residues. This CDR3 reads CATSRGTYEQYF. CDR3 in DNA: TGTGCCACCAGTCGAGGGACCTACGAGCAGTACTTC.